Reported below is one T cell receptor beta chain. From germline, CDR1 is MNHEY and CDR2 SVGAGI. The CDR3 runs 11 residues. The V and J ends lost 2 bases and 15 bases, in that order; junction bases with no gene match: 4. This entry belongs to a study of blood T cell repertoires in COVID-19. The wider study: Italy, Spain and the United States were the sources of the convalescent and acute COVID-19 samples. Sources were T cells, B-cell-depleted T cells, or PBMCs; the material itself was cDNA or gDNA.

Source study methods: Amplifying reference gene primers gave estimates of nucleated cell counts. Here immunoSEQ multiplex PCR was the method, and the copy in TCRdb shows in-frame clones only, minus some. V and J calls plus clone size are reproduced from that table; the DNA served to infer D and trimming. The sample holds 200,000 or so clones; approximately 82% are singletons and the top ten take approximately 7.2%. This clonotype was sampled from a human donor with acute or convalescent COVID-19. The donor label of this sample is uncertain. Sequenced: peripheral blood. The chain has TRBV6-5 and TRBJ2-3; TRBD1 matches 8 bases. The CDR3 reads CASSYRGQVYF. The CDR3 nucleotides read TGTGCCAGCAGTTACAGGGGACAGGTCTATTTT.